What follows is one TCR beta chain and its context. Antigen unknown. This specimen belongs to a study of blood T cells in healthy people across ages. Study observations and caveats: Strong correlation was found linking TCR beta diversity to naive T cell percentage.

This CDR3 comprises 14 residues. From germline, CDR1 is DFQATT and CDR2 SNEGSKA (reference sequence). V was shortened by 0 bases and J by 5 bases, with 13 bases between the two germline ends. A second PCR of roughly 7 to 11 cycles used a sample-barcoded 5' primer and a J-beta primer mix. TCRdb reanalysed the 5' RACE reads using MiXCR and keeps one entry per CDR3 protein. The sample includes more than 700,000 distinct CDR3 sequences, less than 60% of them seen just once. The sample comprised blood. This chain uses TRBV20-1 with TRBJ2-5; D not resolved. This receptor was identified in an older man in good health. Here the CDR3 DNA reads TGCAGTGCTAGAGATGACGGCGGCTTGGAGACCCAGTACTTC. Amino acid sequence: CSARDDGGLETQYF.